This paragraph reports one T cell receptor (beta chain). What it recognizes is unknown. This sample was taken from a study of shared clonotypes between healthy human individuals. Background on the study: Each donor contributed plates that comprised three CD4 naive, three CD4 memory, two CD8 naive and one CD8 memory.

Trimming at V came to 1 base and at J to 4 bases, leaving 9 bases not matched to a gene. Per the germline V gene, CDR1 is LNHDA and CDR2 is SQIVND (reference sequence). The CDR3 has 16 amino acids. Assay used: immunoSEQ multiplex PCR; TCRdb lists only in-frame clones, some missing. The sample lists 2,100,000 or so clones, approximately 96% occurring once. Study findings and constraints: How much donors shared clonotypes was expected to be affected by sequencing depth. Blood was the sole source, and tissue repertoires probably differ.

Sequenced: naive CD4+ T cells sorted from blood. Subset here: CD45RA+ positively selected. The V gene is TRBV19, the J gene TRBJ2-5; 7 positions agree with TRBD1. The TCR originated in a man between 18 and 35 years old in good health. The chain's CDR3 is CASSIGETGSRETQYF. As DNA, the CDR3 is TGTGCCAGTAGTATAGGCGAGACAGGGTCCCGAGAGACCCAGTACTTC.